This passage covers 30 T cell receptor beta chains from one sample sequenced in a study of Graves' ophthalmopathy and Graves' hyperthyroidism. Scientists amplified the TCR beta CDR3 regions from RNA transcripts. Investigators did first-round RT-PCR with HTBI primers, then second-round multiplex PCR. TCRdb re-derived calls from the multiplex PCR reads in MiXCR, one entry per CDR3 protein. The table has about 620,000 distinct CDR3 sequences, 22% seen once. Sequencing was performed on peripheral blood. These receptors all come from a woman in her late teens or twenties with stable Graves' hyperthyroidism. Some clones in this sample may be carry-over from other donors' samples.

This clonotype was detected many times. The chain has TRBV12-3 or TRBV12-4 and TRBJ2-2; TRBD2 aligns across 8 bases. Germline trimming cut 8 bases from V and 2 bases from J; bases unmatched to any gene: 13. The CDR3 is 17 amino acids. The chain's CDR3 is CASGPGREGINTGELFF. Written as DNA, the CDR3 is TGTGCCAGCGGTCCCGGGAGGGAGGGTATAAACACCGGGGAGCTGTTTTTT.

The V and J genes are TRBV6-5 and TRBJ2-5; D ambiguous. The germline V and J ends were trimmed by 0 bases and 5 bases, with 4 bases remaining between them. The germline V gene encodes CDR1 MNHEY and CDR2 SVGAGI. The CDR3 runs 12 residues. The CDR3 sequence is CASSYSPETQYF. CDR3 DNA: TGTGCCAGCAGTTACTCCCCCGAGACCCAGTACTTC.

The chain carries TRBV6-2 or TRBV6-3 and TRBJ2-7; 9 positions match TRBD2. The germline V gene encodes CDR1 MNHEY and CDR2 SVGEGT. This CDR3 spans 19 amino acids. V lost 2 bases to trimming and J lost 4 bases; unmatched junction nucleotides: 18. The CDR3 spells CASSYGRGRALQIPYEQYF. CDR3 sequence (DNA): TGTGCCAGCAGTTACGGACGCGGGAGGGCCCTCCAAATCCCGTACGAGCAGTACTTC.

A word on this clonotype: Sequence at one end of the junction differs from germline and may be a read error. The CDR3 sequence: CSARGTLKETRYF. The CDR3, as DNA: TGCAGTGCTAGGGGGACTCTAAAAGAGACCCGGTACTTC. The chain uses TRBV20-1 and TRBJ2-5, with D possibly being TRBD2 (6 bases). This CDR3 is built from 13 residues. The V gene's germline CDR1 is DFQATT and CDR2 SNEGSKA (reference sequence).

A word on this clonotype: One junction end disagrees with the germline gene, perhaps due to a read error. The CDR3 DNA reads as TGTGCCAGCACCTTAAGGTTGACTAGCGGGAGAGGGGAGCAGTACTTC. Its translation is CASTLRLTSGRGEQYF. This chain links TRBV11-2 with TRBJ2-7; 12 bases are a match to TRBD2. Germline V CDR1 and CDR2: SGHAT, FQNNGV. The CDR3 is made up of 16 amino acids. The full variable domain, in which reference TRBV11-2 and TRBJ2-7 provide the parts outside the CDR3, is EAGVAQSPRYKIIEKRQSVAFWCNPISGHATLYWYQQILGQGPKLLIQFQNNGVVDDSQLPKDRFSAERLKGVDSTLKIQPAKLEDSAVYLCASTLRLTSGRGEQYFGPGTRLTVT.

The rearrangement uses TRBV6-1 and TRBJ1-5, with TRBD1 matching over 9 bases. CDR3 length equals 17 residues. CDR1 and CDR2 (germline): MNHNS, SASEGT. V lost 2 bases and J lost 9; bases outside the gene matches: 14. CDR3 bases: TGTGCCAGCAGTGAATCCACAGGGGGCTGGGGCATCCTGCCCCAGCATTTT. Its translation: CASSESTGGWGILPQHF.

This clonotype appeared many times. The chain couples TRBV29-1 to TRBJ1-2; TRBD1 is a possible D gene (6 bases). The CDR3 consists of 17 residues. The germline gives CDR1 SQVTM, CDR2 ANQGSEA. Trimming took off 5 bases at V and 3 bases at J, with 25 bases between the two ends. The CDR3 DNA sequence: TGCAGCGTTACAACCGGGACACACGTTGGAGGGCACTATGGCTACACCTTC. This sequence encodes CSVTTGTHVGGHYGYTF.

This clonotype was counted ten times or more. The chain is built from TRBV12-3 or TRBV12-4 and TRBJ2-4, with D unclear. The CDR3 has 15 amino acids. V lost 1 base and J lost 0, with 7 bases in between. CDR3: CASSLGPLAKNIQYF. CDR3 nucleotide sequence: TGTGCCAGCAGTTTAGGTCCCCTAGCCAAAAACATTCAGTACTTC.

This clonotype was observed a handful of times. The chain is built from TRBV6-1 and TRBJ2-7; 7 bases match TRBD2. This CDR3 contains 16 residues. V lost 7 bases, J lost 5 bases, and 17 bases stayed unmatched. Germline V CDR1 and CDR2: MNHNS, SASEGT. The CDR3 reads CASTRGSGTTYDEQYF. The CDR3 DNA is TGTGCCAGCACTCGGGGAAGCGGGACTACCTACGACGAGCAGTACTTC.

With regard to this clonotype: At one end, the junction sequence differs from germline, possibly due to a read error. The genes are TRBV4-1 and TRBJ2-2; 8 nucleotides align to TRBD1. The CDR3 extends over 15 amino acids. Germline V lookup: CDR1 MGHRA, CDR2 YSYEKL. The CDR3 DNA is TGCGCCAGCAGCCAAGGACAGGGGTTAGACGGGGAGCTGTGTTTT. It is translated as CASSQGQGLDGELCF.

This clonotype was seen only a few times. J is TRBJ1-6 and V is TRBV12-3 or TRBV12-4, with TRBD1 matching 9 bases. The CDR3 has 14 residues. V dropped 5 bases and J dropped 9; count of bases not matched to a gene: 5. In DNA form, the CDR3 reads TGTGCCAGCAGTATGGGACAGGGAGGTTCACCCCTCCACTTT. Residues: CASSMGQGGSPLHF.

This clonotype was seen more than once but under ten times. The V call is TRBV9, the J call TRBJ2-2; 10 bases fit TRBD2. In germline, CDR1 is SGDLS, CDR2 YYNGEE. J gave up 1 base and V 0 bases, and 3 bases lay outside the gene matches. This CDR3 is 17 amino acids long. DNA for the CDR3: TGTGCCAGCAGCGTAGTAAGGACTAGCGGGAACACCGGGGAGCTGTTTTTT. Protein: CASSVVRTSGNTGELFF.

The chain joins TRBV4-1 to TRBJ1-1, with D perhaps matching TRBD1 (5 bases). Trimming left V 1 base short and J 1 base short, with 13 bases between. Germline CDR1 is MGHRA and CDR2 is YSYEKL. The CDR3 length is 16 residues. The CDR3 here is CASSQGYKGPNTEAFF. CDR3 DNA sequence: TGCGCCAGCAGCCAAGGATACAAGGGACCGAACACTGAAGCTTTCTTT.

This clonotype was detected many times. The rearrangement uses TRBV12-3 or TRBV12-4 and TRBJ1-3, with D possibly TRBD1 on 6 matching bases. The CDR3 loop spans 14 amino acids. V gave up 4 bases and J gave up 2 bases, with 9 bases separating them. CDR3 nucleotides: TGTGCCAGCAGTTCAACAGGGACTGGAAACACCATATATTTT. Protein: CASSSTGTGNTIYF.

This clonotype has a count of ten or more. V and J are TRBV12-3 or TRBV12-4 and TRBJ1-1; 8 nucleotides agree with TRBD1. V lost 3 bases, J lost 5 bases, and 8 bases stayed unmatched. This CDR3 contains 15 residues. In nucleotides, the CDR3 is TGTGCCAGCAGTTTCCAGGGGGCCGGGTGGACTGAAGCTTTCTTT. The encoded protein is CASSFQGAGWTEAFF.

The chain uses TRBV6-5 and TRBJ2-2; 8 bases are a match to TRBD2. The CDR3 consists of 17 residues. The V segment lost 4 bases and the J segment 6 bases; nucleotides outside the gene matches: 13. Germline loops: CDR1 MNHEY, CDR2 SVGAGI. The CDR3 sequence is CASSSNSGTGLPGELFF. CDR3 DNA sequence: TGTGCCAGCAGTTCTAATAGCGGGACTGGACTCCCCGGGGAGCTGTTTTTT.

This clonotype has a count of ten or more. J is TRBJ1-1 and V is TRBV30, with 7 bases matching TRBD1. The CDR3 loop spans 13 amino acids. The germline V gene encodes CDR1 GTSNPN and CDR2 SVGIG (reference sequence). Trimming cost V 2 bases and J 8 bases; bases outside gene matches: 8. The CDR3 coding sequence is TGTGCCTGGAGTTCGAACAGGGGCGAAGAAGCTTTCTTT. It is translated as CAWSSNRGEEAFF.

Here the CDR3 DNA reads TGTGCCAGCAGCACTACGGGACTCCCCGGCGAGCAGTACTTC. As protein: CASSTTGLPGEQYF. The chain links TRBV12-3 or TRBV12-4 to TRBJ2-7, with D possibly TRBD2 on 6 matching bases. The CDR3 length is 14 residues. V lost 6 bases to trimming and J lost 6 bases, with 18 bases between them.

For the CDR3, the DNA is TGTGCCAGCTCCCCGGGGATTCTACGGCTCTATGGCTACACCTTC. Translating gives CASSPGILRLYGYTF. J is TRBJ1-2 and V is TRBV12-3 or TRBV12-4; D is uncertain. Trimming stripped 8 bases from V and 4 bases from J, with 20 bases between. The CDR3 consists of 15 residues.

This CDR3 reads CASSEARGEPYEQYF. DNA of the CDR3: TGTGCCAGCAGTGAAGCCCGCGGAGAACCCTACGAGCAGTACTTC. J is TRBJ2-7 and V is TRBV6-1; D unclear. The CDR3 length is 15 residues. Germline-derived CDR1 and CDR2 are MNHNS and SASEGT. Trimming removed 0 bases at V and 2 bases at J, with 11 bases between.

Here the CDR3 DNA reads TGTGCCAGCAGTTTAGCGGGGGGGTACACAGATACGCAGTATTTT. Its protein product is CASSLAGGYTDTQYF. The chain combines TRBV27 with TRBJ2-3, with 9 bases aligning to TRBD2. This CDR3 has 15 amino acids. The germline V gene has CDR1 MNHEY and CDR2 SMNVEV (reference sequence). Unmatched junction bases numbered 2, after V lost 2 bases and J lost 2 bases.

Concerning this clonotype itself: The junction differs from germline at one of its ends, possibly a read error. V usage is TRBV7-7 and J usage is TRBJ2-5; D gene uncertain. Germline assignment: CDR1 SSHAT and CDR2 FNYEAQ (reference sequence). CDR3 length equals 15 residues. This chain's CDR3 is CASSPTTTYQETQYF. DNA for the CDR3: TGTGCTAGCAGTCCCACTACTACTTACCAAGAGACCCAGTACTTC. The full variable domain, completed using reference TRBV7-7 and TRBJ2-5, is GAGVSQSPRYKVTKRGQDVTLRCDPISSHATLYWYQQALGQGPEFLTYFNYEAQPDKSGLPSDRFSAERPEGSISTLTIQRTEQRDSAMYRCASSPTTTYQETQYFGPGTRLLVL.

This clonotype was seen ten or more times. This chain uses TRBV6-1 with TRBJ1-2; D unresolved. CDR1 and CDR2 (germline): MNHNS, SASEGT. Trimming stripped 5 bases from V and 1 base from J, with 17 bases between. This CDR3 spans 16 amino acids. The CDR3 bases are TGTGCCAGCAGTCTCCGGGCCAACAGCAATAACTATGGCTACACCTTC. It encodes CASSLRANSNNYGYTF.

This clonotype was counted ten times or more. DNA for the CDR3: TGTGCCAGTAGTGTGGACAGCGGTATGAATTCACCCCTCCACTTT. Residues: CASSVDSGMNSPLHF. The chain employs TRBV19 and TRBJ1-6; tentatively, D is TRBD1 (6 bases). Per germline, CDR1 LNHDA and CDR2 SQIVND (reference sequence). The CDR3 sequence is 15 residues long. Trimming removed 5 bases at V and 7 bases at J, with 15 bases between.

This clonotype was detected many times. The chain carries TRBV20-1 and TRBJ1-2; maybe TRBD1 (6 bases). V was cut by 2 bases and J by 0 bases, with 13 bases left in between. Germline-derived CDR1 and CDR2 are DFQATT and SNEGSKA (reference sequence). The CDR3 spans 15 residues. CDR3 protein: CSARPGGGANYGYTF. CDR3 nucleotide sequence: TGCAGTGCTAGACCCGGAGGGGGTGCTAACTATGGCTACACCTTC.

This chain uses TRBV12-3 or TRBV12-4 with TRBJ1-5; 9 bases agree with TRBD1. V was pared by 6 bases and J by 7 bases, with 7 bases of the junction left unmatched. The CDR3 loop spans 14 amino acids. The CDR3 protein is CASRLTGGSQPQHF. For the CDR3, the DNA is TGTGCCAGCAGGCTTACAGGGGGCAGCCAGCCCCAGCATTTT.

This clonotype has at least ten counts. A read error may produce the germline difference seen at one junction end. CDR3 in DNA: TGTGCTAGCAGCCCTGTGGCGGGAGGGCCCGAGCAGTACTTC. This translates into CASSPVAGGPEQYF. This chain connects TRBV7-7 to TRBJ2-7, with TRBD2 matching over 9 bases. This CDR3 contains 14 residues. Germline CDR1 SSHAT, CDR2 FNYEAQ (reference sequence).

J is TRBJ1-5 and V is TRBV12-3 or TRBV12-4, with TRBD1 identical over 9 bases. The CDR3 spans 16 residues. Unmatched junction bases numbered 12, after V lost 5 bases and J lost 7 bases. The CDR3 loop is CASSRTGASSNQPQHF. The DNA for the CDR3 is TGTGCCAGCAGTCGGACAGGGGCCTCCTCTAACCAGCCCCAGCATTTT.

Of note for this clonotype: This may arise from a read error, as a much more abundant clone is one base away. The CDR3: CASSESTQETQYF. The CDR3 DNA reads TGTGCCAGCAGTGAATCCACCCAAGAGACCCAGTACTTC. The V call is TRBV6-1, the J call TRBJ2-5, with D unresolved. V was pared by 2 bases and J by 1 base, with 5 bases between. CDR3 length: 13 amino acids. Germline V gene data show CDR1 as MNHNS and CDR2 as SASEGT.

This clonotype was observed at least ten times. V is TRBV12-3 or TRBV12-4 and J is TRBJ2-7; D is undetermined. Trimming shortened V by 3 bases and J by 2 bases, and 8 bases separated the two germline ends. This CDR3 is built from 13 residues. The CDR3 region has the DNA TGTGCCAGCAGTTTGGTGCGGACCTACGAGCAGTACTTC. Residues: CASSLVRTYEQYF.